One T cell receptor (beta chain) is described in this entry. This sample stems from a study of T cell changes during pregnancy in multiple sclerosis. Using immunoSEQ multiplex PCR, the repertoire was profiled, and TCRdb retains in-frame clones only, with some absent. Of 20,000 to 30,000 clones in the sample, 85% to 90% were seen once. Germline CDR1 is SEHNR and CDR2 is FQNEAQ (reference sequence). This CDR3 has 14 residues. V gave up 5 bases and J gave up 8 bases; unmatched junction bases: 6. Sequences were derived from CD4+ T cells from peripheral blood mononuclear cells, sampled in the first trimester of pregnancy. This chain joins TRBV7-9 and TRBJ2-3, with 11 bases fitting TRBD1. The sequence was collected from a female donor in good health, enrolled as a control in a pregnancy study. CDR3 amino acids: CASSPGQGAFTQYF. The CDR3 region has the DNA TGTGCCAGCAGCCCCGGACAGGGGGCGTTTACGCAGTATTTT.